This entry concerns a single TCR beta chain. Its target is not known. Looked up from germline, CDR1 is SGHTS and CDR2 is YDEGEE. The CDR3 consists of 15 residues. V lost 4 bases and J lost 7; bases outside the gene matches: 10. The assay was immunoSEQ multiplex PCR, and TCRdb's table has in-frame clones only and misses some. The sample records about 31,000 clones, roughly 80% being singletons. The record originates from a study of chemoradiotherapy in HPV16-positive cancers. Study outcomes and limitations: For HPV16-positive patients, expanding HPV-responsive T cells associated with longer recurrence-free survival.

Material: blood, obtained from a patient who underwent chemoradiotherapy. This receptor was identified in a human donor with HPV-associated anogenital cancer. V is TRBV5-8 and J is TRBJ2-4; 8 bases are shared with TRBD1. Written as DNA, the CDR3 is TGTGCCAGCAGCCCAAGGACAGGGTTGGGGAACATTCAGTACTTC. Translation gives CASSPRTGLGNIQYF.